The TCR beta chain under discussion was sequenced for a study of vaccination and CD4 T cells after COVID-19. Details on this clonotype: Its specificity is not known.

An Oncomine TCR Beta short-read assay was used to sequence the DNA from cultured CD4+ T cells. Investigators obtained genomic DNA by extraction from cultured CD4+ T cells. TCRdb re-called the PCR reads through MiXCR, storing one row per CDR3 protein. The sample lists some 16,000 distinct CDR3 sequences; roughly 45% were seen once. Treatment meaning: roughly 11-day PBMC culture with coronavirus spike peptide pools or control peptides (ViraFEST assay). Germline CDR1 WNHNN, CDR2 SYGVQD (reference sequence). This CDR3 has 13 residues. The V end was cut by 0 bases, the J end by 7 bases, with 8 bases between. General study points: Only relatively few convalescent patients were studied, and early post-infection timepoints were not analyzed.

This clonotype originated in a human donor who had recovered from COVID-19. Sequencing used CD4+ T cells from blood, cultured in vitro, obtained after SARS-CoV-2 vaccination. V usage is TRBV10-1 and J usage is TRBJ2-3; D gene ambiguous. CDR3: CASSESGWNTQYF. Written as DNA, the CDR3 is TGCGCCAGCAGTGAGTCGGGGTGGAATACGCAGTATTTT.